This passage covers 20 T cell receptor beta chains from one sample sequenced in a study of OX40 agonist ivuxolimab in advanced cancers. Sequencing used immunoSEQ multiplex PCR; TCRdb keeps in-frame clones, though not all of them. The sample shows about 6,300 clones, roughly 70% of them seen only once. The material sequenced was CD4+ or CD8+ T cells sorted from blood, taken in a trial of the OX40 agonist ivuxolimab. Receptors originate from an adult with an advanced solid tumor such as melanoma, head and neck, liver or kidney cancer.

For the CDR3, the DNA is TGTGCCAGCAGCGTAGGAGGAAACATGGCCTATGAGCAGTTCTTC. Translating gives CASSVGGNMAYEQFF. This chain links TRBV9 with TRBJ2-1; D gene unclear. The CDR3 consists of 15 residues. Trimming removed 0 bases at V and 8 bases at J, with 15 bases between. CDR1 is SGDLS and CDR2 is YYNGEE in the germline V gene.

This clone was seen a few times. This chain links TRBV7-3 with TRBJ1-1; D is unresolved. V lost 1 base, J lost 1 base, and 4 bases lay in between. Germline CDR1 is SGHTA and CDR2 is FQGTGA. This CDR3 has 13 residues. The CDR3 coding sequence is TGTGCCAGCAGCTTAAGTGCGAACACTGAAGCTTTCTTT. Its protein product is CASSLSANTEAFF. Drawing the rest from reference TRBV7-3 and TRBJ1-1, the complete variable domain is GAGVSQTPSNKVTEKGKYVELRCDPISGHTALYWYRQSLGQGPEFLIYFQGTGAADDSGLPNDRFFAVRPEGSVSTLKIQRTERGDSAVYLCASSLSANTEAFFGQGTRLTVV.

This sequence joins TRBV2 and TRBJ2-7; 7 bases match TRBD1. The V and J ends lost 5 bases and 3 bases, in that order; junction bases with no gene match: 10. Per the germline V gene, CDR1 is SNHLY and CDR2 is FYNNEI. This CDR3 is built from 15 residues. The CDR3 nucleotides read TGTGCCAGCAGTTTGGACAGGAGCAACATCTACGAGCAGTACTTC. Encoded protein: CASSLDRSNIYEQYF.

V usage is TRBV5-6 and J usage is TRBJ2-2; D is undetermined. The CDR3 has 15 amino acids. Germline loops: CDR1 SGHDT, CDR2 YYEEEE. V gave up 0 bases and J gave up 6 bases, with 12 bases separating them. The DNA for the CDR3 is TGTGCCAGCAGCTTGGGCCTATCGGGTTCCGGGGAGCTGTTTTTT. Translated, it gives CASSLGLSGSGELFF.

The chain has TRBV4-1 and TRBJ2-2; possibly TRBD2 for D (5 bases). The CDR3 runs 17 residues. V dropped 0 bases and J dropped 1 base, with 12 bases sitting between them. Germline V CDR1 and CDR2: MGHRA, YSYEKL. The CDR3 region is CASSQDLGSVNTGELFF. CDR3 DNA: TGCGCCAGCAGCCAAGATTTAGGTAGCGTGAACACCGGGGAGCTGTTTTTT.

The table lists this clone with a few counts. CDR3: CASSAGLSEQFF. CDR3 nucleotides: TGCGCCAGCAGTGCCGGTTTGAGCGAGCAGTTCTTC. This chain links TRBV10-2 with TRBJ2-1; D gene ambiguous. Deletions cut 4 bases from V and 10 bases from J, with 11 bases between. The CDR3 has 12 residues. Per the germline V gene, CDR1 is WSHSY and CDR2 is SAAADI.

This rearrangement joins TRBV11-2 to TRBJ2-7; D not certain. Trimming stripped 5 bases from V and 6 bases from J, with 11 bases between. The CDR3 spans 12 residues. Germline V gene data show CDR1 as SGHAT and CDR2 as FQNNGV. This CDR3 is CASSPDPLEQYF. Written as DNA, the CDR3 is TGTGCCAGCAGCCCCGACCCTCTCGAGCAGTACTTC.

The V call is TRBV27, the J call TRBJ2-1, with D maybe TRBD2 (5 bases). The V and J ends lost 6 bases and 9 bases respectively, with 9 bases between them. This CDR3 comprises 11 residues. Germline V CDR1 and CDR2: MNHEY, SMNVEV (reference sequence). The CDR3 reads CASRTSGEQFF. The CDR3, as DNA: TGTGCCAGCAGGACAAGCGGTGAGCAGTTCTTC.

Here the CDR3 reads CASSLDNEQFF. CDR3 sequence (DNA): TGCGCCAGCAGCCTGGACAATGAGCAGTTCTTC. The rearrangement links TRBV4-3 to TRBJ2-1; D call uncertain. The V gene lost 4 bases and the J gene lost 5 bases, with 3 bases spanning the gap. From germline, CDR1 is LGHNA and CDR2 YSLEER. The CDR3 covers 11 residues.

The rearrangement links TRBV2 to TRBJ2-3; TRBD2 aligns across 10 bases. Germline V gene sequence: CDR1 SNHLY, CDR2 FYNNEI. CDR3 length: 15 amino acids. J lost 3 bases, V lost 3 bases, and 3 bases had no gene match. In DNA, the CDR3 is TGTGCCAGCAGTGAGGGTAGCGGGGGGACAGATACGCAGTATTTT. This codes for CASSEGSGGTDTQYF.

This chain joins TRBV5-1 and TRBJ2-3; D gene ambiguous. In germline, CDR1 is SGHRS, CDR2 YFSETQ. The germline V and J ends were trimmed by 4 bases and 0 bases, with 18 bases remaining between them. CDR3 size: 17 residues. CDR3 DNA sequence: TGCGCCAGCAGCCCGCGGTCCCCGTCCGGGAGCACAGATACGCAGTATTTT. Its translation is CASSPRSPSGSTDTQYF.

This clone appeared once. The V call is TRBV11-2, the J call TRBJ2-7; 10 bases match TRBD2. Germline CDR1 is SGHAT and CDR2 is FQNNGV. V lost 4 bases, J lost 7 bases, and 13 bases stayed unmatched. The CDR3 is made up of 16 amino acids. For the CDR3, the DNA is TGTGCCAGCAGCTCCCAGCGGGAGGGCCATACGAGGGAGCAGTACTTC. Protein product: CASSSQREGHTREQYF.

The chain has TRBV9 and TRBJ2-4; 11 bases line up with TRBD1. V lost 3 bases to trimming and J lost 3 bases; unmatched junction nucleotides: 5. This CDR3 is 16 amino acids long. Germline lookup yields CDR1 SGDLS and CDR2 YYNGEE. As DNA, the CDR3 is TGTGCCAGCAGCGCGGGACAGGGGGAGTTCAAAAACATTCAGTACTTC. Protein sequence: CASSAGQGEFKNIQYF.

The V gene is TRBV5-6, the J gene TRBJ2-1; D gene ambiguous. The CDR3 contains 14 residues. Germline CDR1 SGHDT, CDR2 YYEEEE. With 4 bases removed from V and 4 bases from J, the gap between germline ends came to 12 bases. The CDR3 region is CASSPVAEYNEQFF. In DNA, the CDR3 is TGTGCCAGCAGCCCCGTAGCCGAGTACAATGAGCAGTTCTTC. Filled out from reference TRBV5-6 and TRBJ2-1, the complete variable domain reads DAGVTQSPTHLIKTRGQQVTLRCSPKSGHDTVSWYQQALGQGPQFIFQYYEEEERQRGNFPDRFSGHQFPNYSSELNVNALLLGDSALYLCASSPVAEYNEQFFGPGTRLTVL.

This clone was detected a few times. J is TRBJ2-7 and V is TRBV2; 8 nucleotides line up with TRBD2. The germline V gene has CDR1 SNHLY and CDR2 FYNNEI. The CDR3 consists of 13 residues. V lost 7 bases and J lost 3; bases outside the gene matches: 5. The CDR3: CASTSGGDYEQYF. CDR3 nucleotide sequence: TGTGCCAGCACATCGGGGGGGGACTACGAGCAGTACTTC.

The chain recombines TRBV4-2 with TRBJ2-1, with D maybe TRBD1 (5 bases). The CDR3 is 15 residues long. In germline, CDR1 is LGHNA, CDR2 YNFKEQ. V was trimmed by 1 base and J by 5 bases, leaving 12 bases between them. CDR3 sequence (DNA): TGTGCCAGCAGCCAAGCTAGGGGTGTGGACAATGAGCAGTTCTTC. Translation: CASSQARGVDNEQFF.

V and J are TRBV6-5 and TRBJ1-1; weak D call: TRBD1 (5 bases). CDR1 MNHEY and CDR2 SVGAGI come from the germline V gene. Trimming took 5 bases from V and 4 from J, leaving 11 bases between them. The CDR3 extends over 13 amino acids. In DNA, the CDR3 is TGTGCCAGCAGTCCGGGACCGGGCACTGAAGCTTTCTTT. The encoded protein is CASSPGPGTEAFF.

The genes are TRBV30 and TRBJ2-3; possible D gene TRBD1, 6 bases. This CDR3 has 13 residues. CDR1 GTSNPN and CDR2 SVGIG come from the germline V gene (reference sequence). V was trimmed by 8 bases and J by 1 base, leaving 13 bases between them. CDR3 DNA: TGTGCCCGGGCAGGGGTCGGCACAGATACGCAGTATTTT. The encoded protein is CARAGVGTDTQYF.

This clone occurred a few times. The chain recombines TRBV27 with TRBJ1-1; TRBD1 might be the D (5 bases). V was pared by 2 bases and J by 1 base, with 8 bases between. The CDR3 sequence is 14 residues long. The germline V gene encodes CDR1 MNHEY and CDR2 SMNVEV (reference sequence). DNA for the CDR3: TGTGCCAGCAGTTTAAGGGGCTGGAACACTGAAGCTTTCTTT. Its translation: CASSLRGWNTEAFF.

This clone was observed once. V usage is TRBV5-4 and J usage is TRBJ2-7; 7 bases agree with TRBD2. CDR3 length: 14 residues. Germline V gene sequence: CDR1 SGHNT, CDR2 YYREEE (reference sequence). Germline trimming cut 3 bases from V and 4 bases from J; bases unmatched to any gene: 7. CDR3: CASSSRGEIYEQYF. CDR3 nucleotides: TGTGCCAGCAGCTCCCGGGGGGAGATATACGAGCAGTACTTC.